One and the same sample provided the 9 T cell receptor beta chains below, sequenced in a study of T cell clonality in common variable immunodeficiency. Study-wide results and limits: Common variable immunodeficiency TCR beta sequences reportedly had fewer deletions and N-nucleotide insertions.

For these receptors, no antigen is known. Generated by immunoSEQ multiplex PCR, the TCRdb table keeps only in-frame clones and is missing some. This repertoire holds about 28,000 clones, and none appear only once. Sequencing input: peripheral blood mononuclear cells. The receptor set was obtained from a human donor with common variable immunodeficiency.

A remark on this clone: The observed sequence ends 3 residues before the CDR3 terminus, with the missing tail filled in from the germline J gene. The chain combines TRBV2 with TRBJ2-7; 11 bases align to TRBD2. The trim removed 0 bases at V and 3 bases at J, leaving 4 bases unmatched. The CDR3 totals 16 residues. Germline values: CDR1 SNHLY, CDR2 FYNNEI. CDR3 DNA (partial): TGTGCCAGCAGTGAAGCGGGGGGACTAGCGGTCTACGAG. This sequence encodes CASSEAGGLAVYE. The full CDR3 sequence reads CASSEAGGLAVYEQYF.

There are a few counts of this clone. The DNA read from the CDR3 is TGTGCCAGCAGCCACCCCGGTGAACCGAACACTGAA. It translates to CASSHPGEPNTE. The full CDR3 reads CASSHPGEPNTEAFF. This chain connects TRBV5-6 to TRBJ1-1; D not certain. The CDR3 end falls 3 residues outside the read, so it is completed with the germline J gene. This CDR3 is built from 15 residues. Trimming cost V 4 bases and J 1 base, with 14 bases left between them. CDR1 and CDR2 from the germline V gene are SGHDT and YYEEEE.

This clone was counted ten times or more. The read terminates 3 residues ahead of where the CDR3 ends, so the germline J gene completes it. V gene TRBV7-9 combines with J gene TRBJ2-1; D unclear. The CDR3 length is 12 residues. V lost 4 bases, J lost 7 bases, and 8 bases lay in between. Germline CDR1 SEHNR, CDR2 FQNEAQ (reference sequence). The covered CDR3 bases are TGTGCCAGCAGCTCCCAGTTAAATGAG. Its protein product is CASSSQLNE. In full, the CDR3 reads CASSSQLNEQFF.

In its sample, this clone was seen many times. The read gets to within 3 residues of the CDR3 end, and the germline J gene fills in the rest. The chain has TRBV5-1 and TRBJ1-1, with D uncertain. Trimming shortened V by 3 bases and J by 5 bases, and 11 bases separated the two germline ends. CDR1 is SGHRS and CDR2 is YFSETQ in the germline V gene. This CDR3 is 13 amino acids long. The covered CDR3 bases are TGCGCCAGCAGCTCGGGTCCTAAGACTGAA. As protein: CASSSGPKTE. The whole CDR3 reads CASSSGPKTEAFF.

This clone was observed a few times. The DNA ends 3 residues before the CDR3 does, and the rest of the CDR3 is filled in from the germline J gene. This chain joins TRBV5-1 and TRBJ2-5; D might be TRBD1 (7 bases). Trimming took off 1 base at V and 4 bases at J, with 11 bases between the two ends. Germline lookup yields CDR1 SGHRS and CDR2 YFSETQ. There are 14 residues in the CDR3. CDR3 protein: CASSLTGEVETQYF. The sequenced CDR3 bases are TGCGCCAGCAGCTTGACAGGGGAGGTAGAGACC.

As for this clone: The read gets to within 3 residues of the CDR3 end, and the germline J gene fills in the rest. The V gene is TRBV2, the J gene TRBJ2-5; 13 positions agree with TRBD2. Germline CDR1 reads SNHLY; CDR2 reads FYNNEI. The CDR3 has 15 amino acids. The V segment lost 4 bases and the J segment 5 bases; nucleotides outside the gene matches: 4. The CDR3: CASSGLAGGRETQYF. CDR3 DNA (partial): TGTGCCAGCAGTGGACTAGCGGGGGGCCGCGAGACC.

As to this clone: This may stem from a read error, because a much larger clone lies one nucleotide away. The CDR3 is cut off 3 residues early in the read; its end comes from the germline J gene. The chain combines TRBV7-2 with TRBJ2-5, with D possibly TRBD1 on 5 matching bases. From germline, CDR1 is SGHTA and CDR2 FQGNSA. The CDR3 runs 12 residues. The CDR3 spells CARSLEWGTQYF. The DNA read from the CDR3 is TGTGCCCGCAGCTTAGAATGGGGCACC.

This clone was counted many times. Read coverage stops 3 residues before the CDR3 terminus; the germline J gene supplies the remainder. This chain uses TRBV19 with TRBJ1-4; 7 bases fit TRBD1. The germline CDR1 and CDR2 sequences are LNHDA and SQIVND (reference sequence). The CDR3 consists of 12 residues. CDR3 DNA, as far as it was read: TGTGCCAGTAGTACCGGGACAGCCCAA. This encodes CASSTGTAQ. The whole CDR3 protein reads CASSTGTAQLFF.

This clone was picked up a small number of times. The read falls 3 residues short of the CDR3 end, and the missing part is taken from the germline J gene. This sequence joins TRBV20-1 and TRBJ1-1, with a tentative D call TRBD1 (5 bases). The V end was cut by 0 bases, the J end by 3 bases, with 17 bases between. CDR1 and CDR2 from the germline V gene are DFQATT and SNEGSKA (reference sequence). The CDR3 is 16 amino acids. CDR3 bases read: TGCAGTGCTAGAGATCTGAGGCAGGGCAAGGACACTGAA. This translates into CSARDLRQGKDTE. The entire CDR3 protein is CSARDLRQGKDTEAFF.